One sample yielded the 27 T cell receptor beta chains listed below, sequenced in a study of shared clonotypes between healthy human individuals. CD45RO negativity and positive selection for CCR7 defined naive CD8 cells, a population that excluded terminally differentiated effector memory CD45RA+ cells. Assay: immunoSEQ multiplex PCR; the TCRdb copy retains only in-frame clones and omits some. The profile shows hundreds of thousands of clones, approximately 96% of them singletons. The sample was naive CD8+ T cells sorted from blood. The receptors here all came from a woman under 40 in good health.

The chain recombines TRBV28 with TRBJ2-7; a possible D gene is TRBD2 (5 bases). The CDR3 loop spans 16 amino acids. Trimming removed 4 bases at V and 0 bases at J, with 16 bases between. Germline CDR1 reads MDHEN; CDR2 reads SYDVKM. CDR3 sequence: CASSWRKRSFSYEQYF. Here the CDR3 DNA reads TGTGCCAGCAGTTGGCGTAAGCGGTCCTTCTCCTACGAGCAGTACTTC.

This CDR3 reads CASARMDRAWLGTDTQYF. The CDR3 DNA reads TGTGCCAGCGCTAGGATGGACAGGGCTTGGCTTGGCACAGATACGCAGTATTTT. V and J are TRBV28 and TRBJ2-3, with 8 bases that match TRBD1. With V trimmed by 8 bases and J by 1 base, 17 bases remained unmatched. CDR3 length: 18 residues. Germline values: CDR1 MDHEN, CDR2 SYDVKM. Together with reference TRBV28 and TRBJ2-3, the CDR3 gives the full variable domain: DVKVTQSSRYLVKRTGEKVFLECVQDMDHENMFWYRQDPGLGLRLIYFSYDVKMKEKGDIPEGYSVSREKKERFSLILESASTNQTSMYLCASARMDRAWLGTDTQYFGPGTRLTVL.

The V call is TRBV9, the J call TRBJ2-3, with D maybe TRBD1 (6 bases). Germline CDR1 is SGDLS and CDR2 is YYNGEE. The V end was cut by 3 bases, the J end by 2 bases, with 13 bases between. CDR3 length: 15 residues. The CDR3 nucleotides read TGTGCCAGCAGCGAAACAGGGTTTTCCACAGATACGCAGTATTTT. It encodes CASSETGFSTDTQYF.

The chain couples TRBV19 to TRBJ2-7; the D is unclear. V lost 7 bases and J 5 bases, leaving 15 bases between the germline ends. The CDR3 runs to 13 residues. From germline, CDR1 is LNHDA and CDR2 SQIVND (reference sequence). The CDR3 is CASTPAGLDEQYF. The CDR3 nucleotides are TGTGCCAGTACCCCAGCTGGCTTGGACGAGCAGTACTTC. Drawing the rest from reference TRBV19 and TRBJ2-7, the complete variable domain is DGGITQSPKYLFRKEGQNVTLSCEQNLNHDAMYWYRQDPGQGLRLIYYSQIVNDFQKGDIAEGYSVSREKKESFPLTVTSAQKNPTAFYLCASTPAGLDEQYFGPGTRLTVT.

The chain links TRBV19 to TRBJ2-3, with TRBD1 matching 10 bases. The CDR3 sequence is 17 residues long. CDR1 and CDR2 (germline): LNHDA, SQIVND (reference sequence). The V gene end was trimmed by 1 base and the J gene end by 1 base; junction bases not matched to a gene: 5. The CDR3 reads CASSIGSGTGGTDTQYF. The CDR3 bases are TGTGCCAGTAGTATAGGTTCCGGGACAGGGGGCACAGATACGCAGTATTTT.

The genes are TRBV19 and TRBJ2-3; unclear D gene. There are 14 residues in the CDR3. CDR1 and CDR2 from the germline V gene are LNHDA and SQIVND (reference sequence). Trimming shortened V by 6 bases and J by 0 bases, and 10 bases separated the two germline ends. The CDR3 spells CASRLQDSTDTQYF. CDR3 nucleotide sequence: TGTGCCAGTAGGCTCCAGGATAGCACAGATACGCAGTATTTT.

The CDR3 loop is CSVTSGPSYEQYF. In nucleotides, the CDR3 is TGCAGCGTCACTAGCGGACCCTCCTACGAGCAGTACTTC. V is TRBV29-1 and J is TRBJ2-7; 8 nucleotides line up with TRBD2. The CDR3 contains 13 residues. The germline CDR1 and CDR2 sequences are SQVTM and ANQGSEA. The ends lost 6 bases at V and 0 bases at J; junction bases unmatched: 4.

The gene calls are TRBV4-1 and TRBJ2-2, with D uncertain. CDR3 length: 16 residues. V was clipped by 6 bases and J by 2 bases, with 16 bases between them. CDR1 is MGHRA, CDR2 YSYEKL, per germline. The chain's CDR3 is CASSPMGRFNTGELFF. DNA for the CDR3: TGCGCCAGCAGTCCGATGGGCAGGTTTAACACCGGGGAGCTGTTTTTT.

The rearrangement uses TRBV2 and TRBJ1-1; TRBD1 might be the D (6 bases). V was clipped by 7 bases and J by 8 bases, with 14 bases between them. The germline V gene has CDR1 SNHLY and CDR2 FYNNEI. This CDR3 is 12 amino acids long. CDR3 sequence reads: CASKGTFPEAFF. DNA for the CDR3: TGTGCCAGCAAAGGGACATTTCCCGAAGCTTTCTTT.

This chain connects TRBV7-2 to TRBJ2-3; TRBD2 agrees at 7 bases. Germline V CDR1 and CDR2: SGHTA, FQGNSA. The CDR3 runs to 19 residues. V lost 3 bases and J lost 3; bases outside the gene matches: 18. CDR3 in amino acids: CASSFRSPDAGVLTDTQYF. CDR3 bases: TGTGCCAGCAGCTTTCGGTCCCCCGACGCGGGAGTTTTGACAGATACGCAGTATTTT.

This chain uses TRBV28 with TRBJ1-3; 10 nucleotides match TRBD1. Looked up from germline, CDR1 is MDHEN and CDR2 is SYDVKM. CDR3 length: 16 residues. The junction had 12 bases not matched to a gene; V was cut back by 10 bases and J by 3 bases. This CDR3 is CATDERDRGLGNTIYF. For the CDR3, the DNA is TGTGCCACCGATGAAAGGGACAGGGGTCTTGGAAACACCATATATTTT.

For this clone: The sample carries other DNA sequences with the same CDR3. The V gene is TRBV19, the J gene TRBJ2-7; no firm D call. CDR1 LNHDA and CDR2 SQIVND come from the germline V gene (reference sequence). The ends were cut back, 3 bases at V and 0 bases at J, with 6 bases in the middle. This CDR3 contains 13 residues. The CDR3 nucleotides read TGTGCCAGTAGTATTGGTTCCTCCTACGAGCAGTACTTC. This sequence encodes CASSIGSSYEQYF.

For this clone: The same CDR3 can be traced to other DNA sequences in this sample. The chain combines TRBV27 with TRBJ1-1; D ambiguous. Trimming left V 5 bases short and J 4 bases short, with 11 bases between. Germline loops: CDR1 MNHEY, CDR2 SMNVEV (reference sequence). This CDR3 is built from 13 residues. The CDR3 nucleotides read TGTGCCAGCAGTCTCAGTCGAGGCACTGAAGCTTTCTTT. Its protein product is CASSLSRGTEAFF.

The chain joins TRBV19 to TRBJ1-1, with 7 bases identical to TRBD1. CDR3 size: 14 residues. V gave up 8 bases and J gave up 0 bases; unmatched junction bases: 6. Germline values: CDR1 LNHDA, CDR2 SQIVND (reference sequence). The CDR3 loop is CASANRGMNTEAFF. In nucleotides, the CDR3 is TGTGCCAGTGCTAACAGGGGCATGAACACTGAAGCTTTCTTT.

The chain is built from TRBV27 and TRBJ2-1, with 7 nucleotides matching TRBD1. The CDR3 sequence is 15 residues long. V was pared by 2 bases and J by 7 bases, with 8 bases of the junction left unmatched. CDR1 is MNHEY and CDR2 is SMNVEV in the germline V gene (reference sequence). This chain's CDR3 is CASSLEGGARNEQFF. For the CDR3, the DNA is TGTGCCAGCAGTTTAGAAGGGGGCGCGAGAAATGAGCAGTTCTTC.

The genes are TRBV27 and TRBJ2-1; weak D call: TRBD1 (6 bases). Between the trimmed V and J ends, which lost 2 bases and 3 bases, there was a span of 14 bases. The CDR3 spans 16 residues. Germline CDR1 reads MNHEY; CDR2 reads SMNVEV (reference sequence). The CDR3 reads CASSLGPSRGYNEQFF. CDR3 coding DNA: TGTGCCAGCAGTTTAGGCCCCTCCAGGGGCTACAATGAGCAGTTCTTC.

The chain recombines TRBV6-6 with TRBJ2-5; 7 nucleotides agree with TRBD2. The J call may be mistaken, given a closer DNA end match to TRBJ2-7. CDR3 length: 15 amino acids. From germline, CDR1 is MNHNY and CDR2 SVGAGI (reference sequence). The CDR3 DNA reads as TGTGCCAGCAGTTATACTGGGACTACTTCCTACGAGCAGTACTTC. Its protein product is CASSYTGTTSYEQYF.

This chain uses TRBV5-1 with TRBJ2-5, with D perhaps TRBD2 (5 bases). There are 12 residues in the CDR3. V was shortened by 4 bases and J by 4 bases, with 8 bases between the two germline ends. The germline V gene has CDR1 SGHRS and CDR2 YFSETQ. The CDR3 bases are TGCGCCAGCAGCCCGGACTCAGAGACCCAGTACTTC. Translating it yields CASSPDSETQYF.

The chain has TRBV5-1 and TRBJ1-5; the D gene is possibly TRBD1 (6 bases). Trimming took 4 bases from V and 5 from J, leaving 16 bases between them. CDR1 is SGHRS and CDR2 is YFSETQ in the germline V gene. The CDR3 length is 15 residues. The CDR3 here is CASSPVGQKDQPQHF. The DNA for the CDR3 is TGCGCCAGCAGCCCCGTAGGACAGAAGGATCAGCCCCAGCATTTT.

This chain uses TRBV9 with TRBJ1-1; TRBD1 matches at 11 bases. The V gene end was trimmed by 1 base and the J gene end by 6 bases; junction bases not matched to a gene: 8. The CDR3 has 16 amino acids. In germline, CDR1 is SGDLS, CDR2 YYNGEE. The CDR3 DNA follows: TGTGCCAGCAGCGTATCTGGACAGGGGGCTGGCTCTGAAGCTTTCTTT. It yields the protein CASSVSGQGAGSEAFF.

The V gene is TRBV5-8, the J gene TRBJ2-1; 12 bases agree with TRBD2. The CDR3 length is 20 residues. The V and J ends lost 2 bases and 4 bases, in that order; junction bases with no gene match: 16. Germline V gene lookup returns CDR1 SGHTS and CDR2 YDEGEE. The CDR3 nucleotides read TGTGCCAGCAGCTTCTACCCCAGGGGGATCGGACTAGCGGGATACAATGAGCAGTTCTTC. This codes for CASSFYPRGIGLAGYNEQFF.

J is TRBJ2-1 and V is TRBV27; maybe TRBD2 (6 bases). Germline V lookup: CDR1 MNHEY, CDR2 SMNVEV (reference sequence). The CDR3 consists of 12 residues. V lost 0 bases to trimming and J lost 15 bases, with 12 bases between them. CDR3 nucleotide sequence: TGTGCCAGCAGTTTATCTGGCGGGAAGACGTTCTTC. Its translation is CASSLSGGKTFF.

The rearrangement uses TRBV18 and TRBJ1-1, with D maybe TRBD1 (5 bases). The V gene's germline CDR1 is KGHSH and CDR2 LQKENI. The CDR3 has 14 residues. Trimming removed 6 bases from V and 5 bases from J, with 16 bases in between. For the CDR3, the DNA is TGTGCCAGCTCCGGCCGCGGCGAGGGGACTGAAGCTTTCTTT. Its translation is CASSGRGEGTEAFF. The full variable domain, rest sourced from reference TRBV18 and TRBJ1-1, is NAGVMQNPRHLVRRRGQEARLRCSPMKGHSHVYWYRQLPEEGLKFMVYLQKENIIDESGMPKERFSAEFPKEGPSILRIQQVVRGDSAAYFCASSGRGEGTEAFFGQGTRLTVV.

V and J are TRBV14 and TRBJ2-7, with D possibly TRBD2 on 5 matching bases. V lost 0 bases and J lost 6, with 21 bases in between. Germline CDR1 SGHDN, CDR2 FVKESK. There are 17 residues in the CDR3. CDR3 sequence: CASSQEEGRGPKAEQYF. The CDR3 region has the DNA TGTGCCAGCAGCCAAGAAGAGGGAAGAGGGCCCAAGGCCGAGCAGTACTTC.

This clone was seen once. The chain combines TRBV4-1 with TRBJ2-1; TRBD2 aligns across 14 bases. The V and J ends lost 0 bases and 8 bases, in that order; junction bases with no gene match: 3. The CDR3 covers 16 residues. Germline CDR1 is MGHRA and CDR2 is YSYEKL. The CDR3 bases are TGCGCCAGCAGCCAAGAAAGACTAGCGGGAGGGTATGAGCAGTTCTTC. Its translation is CASSQERLAGGYEQFF.

About this clone: The same CDR3 is also encoded by other DNA sequences in this sample. V gene TRBV28 combines with J gene TRBJ1-3, with D uncertain. Germline CDR1 reads MDHEN; CDR2 reads SYDVKM. This CDR3 contains 14 residues. The ends were cut back, 2 bases at V and 0 bases at J, with 5 bases in the middle. The CDR3 spells CASSLGGSGNTIYF. CDR3 in DNA: TGTGCCAGCAGTTTAGGAGGCTCTGGAAACACCATATATTTT.

The genes are TRBV28 and TRBJ2-7; unclear D gene. The V gene lost 2 bases and the J gene lost 0 bases, with 5 bases spanning the gap. The CDR3 runs to 13 residues. Germline CDR1 and CDR2: MDHEN and SYDVKM. The DNA for the CDR3 is TGTGCCAGCAGTTTAGTAGGCTCCTACGAGCAGTACTTC. Protein product: CASSLVGSYEQYF.